Given below is one TCR beta chain in context. Generated by immunoSEQ multiplex PCR, the TCRdb table keeps only in-frame clones and is missing some. The table includes under 100,000 clones, more than 65% detected once. V gave up 4 bases and J gave up 1 base, with 17 bases separating them. CDR3 length: 16 residues. Germline loops: CDR1 MNHEY, CDR2 SVGAGI. The data are from a study of CD8 T cell repertoires and HIV-1 epitope variants. Turning to the study itself: Tested: three Gag epitope families, Nef HW9 and YT9.

Sequenced input: uncultured baseline CD8+ T cells from peripheral blood mononuclear cells (PBMCs). J is TRBJ2-7 and V is TRBV6-5, with D possibly being TRBD1 (6 bases). The receptor comes from a male donor with HIV. The CDR3 here is CASSSFRQATSYEQYF. The CDR3 DNA is TGTGCCAGCAGTTCATTTAGACAGGCTACATCCTACGAGCAGTACTTC.